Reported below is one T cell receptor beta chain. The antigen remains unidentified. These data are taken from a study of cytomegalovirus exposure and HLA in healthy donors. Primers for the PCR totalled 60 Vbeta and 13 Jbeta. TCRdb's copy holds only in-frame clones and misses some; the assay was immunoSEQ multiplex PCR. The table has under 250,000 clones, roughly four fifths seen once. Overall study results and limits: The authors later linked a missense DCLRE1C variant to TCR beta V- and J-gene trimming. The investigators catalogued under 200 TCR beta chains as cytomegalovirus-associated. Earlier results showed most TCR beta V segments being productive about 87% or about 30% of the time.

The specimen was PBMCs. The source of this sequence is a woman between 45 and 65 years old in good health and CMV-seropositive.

DNA for the CDR3: TGTGCCACCAGCAGAGATGAGGCGGCAACTAATGAAAAACTGTTTTTT. Protein product: CATSRDEAATNEKLFF. This chain links TRBV15 with TRBJ1-4; D is uncertain. The V end lost 0 bases, the J end lost 0 bases, and 8 bases lay between the germline ends. CDR3 size: 16 residues. Germline V CDR1 and CDR2: LNHNV, YYDKDF (reference sequence).